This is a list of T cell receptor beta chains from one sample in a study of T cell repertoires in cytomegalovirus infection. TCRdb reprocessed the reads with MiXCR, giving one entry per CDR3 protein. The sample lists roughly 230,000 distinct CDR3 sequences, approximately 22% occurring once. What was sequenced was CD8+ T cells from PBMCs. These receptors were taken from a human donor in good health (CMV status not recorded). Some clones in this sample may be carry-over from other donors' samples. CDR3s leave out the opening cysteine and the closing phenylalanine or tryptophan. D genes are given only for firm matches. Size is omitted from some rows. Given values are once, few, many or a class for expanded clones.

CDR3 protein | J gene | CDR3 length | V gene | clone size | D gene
ASSPISPGNYGYT | TRBJ1-2 | 13 | TRBV4-1 | - | -
ASSSERGRPFGTDTQY | TRBJ2-3 | 16 | TRBV28 | many | TRBD2
AYYRGNTIY | TRBJ1-3 | 9 | TRBV12-3/TRBV12-4 | - | -
ASSAGWDSNTEAF | TRBJ1-1 | 13 | TRBV5-5 | few | -
AISESGQGLDEQY | TRBJ2-7 | 13 | TRBV10-3 | many | TRBD1
ASSPQVAGFYEQY | TRBJ2-7 | 13 | TRBV7-8 | many | -
ASSLGDLTEAF | TRBJ1-1 | 11 | TRBV19 | - | -
ASSLGYRTAGTSAGDEETQY | TRBJ2-5 | 20 | TRBV5-1 | - | TRBD2
ASSAGTGKNTEAF | TRBJ1-1 | 13 | TRBV25-1 | few | TRBD1
ASSSTGTSGGPRADTQY | TRBJ2-3 | 17 | TRBV7-9 | many | TRBD2
ATSDLRTDLKADTQY | TRBJ2-3 | 15 | TRBV24-1 | - | -
ASSPPAGESQETQY | TRBJ2-5 | 14 | TRBV7-9 | few | TRBD2
ASSTDRDSYEQY | TRBJ2-7 | 12 | TRBV7-9 | many | TRBD1
ASSWGSEQF | TRBJ2-1 | 9 | TRBV7-6 | few | -
ASRGPGEQF | TRBJ2-1 | 9 | TRBV2 | - | -
ASSLAGGLQETQY | TRBJ2-5 | 13 | TRBV9 | few | TRBD2
ASSWGQAGTGELF | TRBJ2-2 | 13 | TRBV12-3/TRBV12-4 | many | TRBD1
AISGLAESYNEQF | TRBJ2-1 | 13 | TRBV10-3 | - | TRBD2
ASSDGVGEQF | TRBJ2-1 | 10 | TRBV6-1 | - | -
ATSSPSQETQY | TRBJ2-5 | 11 | TRBV15 | - | -
SATDIHTGELF | TRBJ2-2 | 11 | TRBV20-1 | - | -
ASSLNGGGAEFASYNEQF | TRBJ2-1 | 18 | TRBV7-2 | - | TRBD2
ASSSPGASGVETQY | TRBJ2-5 | 14 | TRBV28 | few | TRBD2
ASSSTQGQETQY | TRBJ2-5 | 12 | TRBV7-6 | - | -
SVHATLGNEQF | TRBJ2-1 | 11 | TRBV29-1 | many | -
SVMGGAYGYT | TRBJ1-2 | 10 | TRBV29-1 | - | -
ASSPRGDLAYEQY | TRBJ2-7 | 13 | TRBV4-1 | few | -
ASRQGDRGRIGSPLH | TRBJ1-6 | 15 | TRBV12-3/TRBV12-4 | - | TRBD1
ASSFAPSGGRNEQF | TRBJ2-1 | 14 | TRBV7-3 | - | TRBD2
ASRNQGIESPLH | TRBJ1-6 | 12 | TRBV5-6 | few | -
ASSQTSGGSYNNEQF | TRBJ2-1 | 15 | TRBV7-8 | few | TRBD2
ASSLVSLAARTDTQY | TRBJ2-3 | 15 | TRBV7-2 | many | TRBD2
ASSQEVYEQY | TRBJ2-7 | 10 | TRBV7-9 | few | -
ASTPEWSSYNEQF | TRBJ2-1 | 13 | TRBV7-2 | few | -
ASSPQAGGLDYEQY | TRBJ2-7 | 14 | TRBV7-6 | few | TRBD2